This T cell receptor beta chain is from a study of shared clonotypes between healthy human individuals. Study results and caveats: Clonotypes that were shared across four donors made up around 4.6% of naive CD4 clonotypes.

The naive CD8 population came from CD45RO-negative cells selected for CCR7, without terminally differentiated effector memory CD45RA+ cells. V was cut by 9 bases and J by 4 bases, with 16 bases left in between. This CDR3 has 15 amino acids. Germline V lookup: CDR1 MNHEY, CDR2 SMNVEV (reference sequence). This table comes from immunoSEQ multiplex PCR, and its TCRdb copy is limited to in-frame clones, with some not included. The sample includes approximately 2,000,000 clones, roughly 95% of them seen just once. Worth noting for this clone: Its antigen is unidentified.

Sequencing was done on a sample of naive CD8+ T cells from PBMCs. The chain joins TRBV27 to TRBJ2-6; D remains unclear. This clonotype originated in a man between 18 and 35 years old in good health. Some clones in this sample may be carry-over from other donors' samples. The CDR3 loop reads CASRVGSAGANVLTF. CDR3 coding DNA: TGTGCCAGTAGAGTGGGGTCGGCCGGGGCCAACGTCCTGACTTTC.